Below, 22 T cell receptor beta chains from the same sample are listed, as sequenced in a study of T cells in Graves' hyperthyroidism and ophthalmopathy (dated by TCRdb to between 2018 and 2021). To prepare the library, multiplex PCR was applied. The sample was run on an Illumina HiSeq 2000. The TCR beta CDR3 regions were amplified from RNA transcripts. For the first round of RT-PCR on the TCR CDR3, the HTBI primer set was used together with the Qiagen OneStep RT-PCR kit. TCRdb's own reprocessing of the public reads used fastp at Q25 and MiXCR and kept productive beta chains. Entries that share a CDR3 protein sequence are merged under the most common genes and DNA. The sample table contains under 350,000 distinct CDR3 sequences; only one count was recorded for about an eighth of them. In total, the top ten clones hold about a third of the sample. Material for sequencing was blood. All receptors come from a middle-aged woman with Graves' ophthalmopathy.

This clonotype was seen at least ten times. The rearrangement joins TRBV6-1 to TRBJ1-5, with D hard to call. Trimming stripped 1 base from V and 9 bases from J, with 4 bases between. The CDR3 has 11 residues. The germline gives CDR1 MNHNS, CDR2 SASEGT. The CDR3 nucleotides are TGTGCCAGCAGTGAAGAGGGGCCCCAGCATTTT. Translating gives CASSEEGPQHF.

This clonotype appeared many times. V gene TRBV19 combines with J gene TRBJ2-1; 8 bases map to TRBD2. CDR3 length: 15 residues. V shed 5 bases and J 4 bases; nucleotides not matched to a gene: 7. Germline V gene lookup returns CDR1 LNHDA and CDR2 SQIVND (reference sequence). CDR3 loop: CASSYGGGSYNEQFF. The DNA for the CDR3 is TGTGCCAGTAGTTACGGGGGGGGTTCTTACAATGAGCAGTTCTTC.

Ten or more counts support this clonotype. CDR3 DNA: TGTGCCAGCAGTCCCGTTTTGTTGGATAGCACAGATACGCAGTATTTT. Residues: CASSPVLLDSTDTQYF. This chain connects TRBV28 to TRBJ2-3, with unresolved D. Trimming removed 5 bases from V and 0 bases from J, with 15 bases in between. Germline V lookup: CDR1 MDHEN, CDR2 SYDVKM. This CDR3 is 16 amino acids long.

This clonotype was recorded many times. This chain connects TRBV7-9 to TRBJ1-1; D call uncertain. V gave up 5 bases and J gave up 5 bases, with 15 bases separating them. The CDR3 has 14 amino acids. The germline gives CDR1 SEHNR, CDR2 FQNEAQ (reference sequence). The CDR3 region has the DNA TGTGCCAGCAGCCCGGTAGGTGTTCCGACTGAAGCTTTCTTT. This encodes CASSPVGVPTEAFF.

This clonotype was picked up many times. The rearrangement uses TRBV27 and TRBJ2-7; perhaps TRBD2 as D (6 bases). The CDR3 loop spans 14 amino acids. Germline CDR1 MNHEY, CDR2 SMNVEV (reference sequence). Between the trimmed V and J ends, which lost 4 bases and 0 bases, there was a span of 10 bases. DNA for the CDR3: TGTGCCAGCAGTTACGGGGGAAGCTCCTACGAGCAGTACTTC. Its translation is CASSYGGSSYEQYF.

As for this clonotype: This could be a read error, since a much larger clone is one nucleotide away. The chain combines TRBV11-2 with TRBJ2-7, with TRBD1 identical over 8 bases. There are 15 residues in the CDR3. Per germline, CDR1 SGHAT and CDR2 FQNNGV. V shed 5 bases and J 3 bases; nucleotides not matched to a gene: 9. The chain's CDR3 is CASSDAGTGHYEQYF. For the CDR3, the DNA is TGTGCCAGCAGCGACGCCGGGACAGGACACTACGAGCAGTACTTC.

This clonotype was seen many times. The chain links TRBV11-3 to TRBJ1-2, with TRBD1 as a possible D gene (5 bases). Trimming removed 5 bases from V and 4 bases from J, with 11 bases in between. The length of the CDR3 is 13 residues. CDR1 and CDR2 (germline): SGHNT, YENEEA. The DNA for the CDR3 is TGTGCCAGCAGCGGCTGGGACGGCTATGGCTACACCTTC. As protein: CASSGWDGYGYTF.

This clonotype was seen only a few times. This may stem from a read error, because a much larger clone lies one nucleotide away. The chain recombines TRBV5-1 with TRBJ2-3; D ambiguous. The J call may be faulty, since TRBJ1-5 better matches the DNA end. The CDR3 length is 13 residues. The V gene's germline CDR1 is SGHRS and CDR2 YFSETQ. CDR3 sequence (DNA): TGCGCCAACATTCAGGATAACACAGATACGCAGCATTTT. It codes for CANIQDNTDTQHF.

This clonotype appeared many times. The V gene is TRBV10-2, the J gene TRBJ2-1; D is uncertain. V was shortened by 1 base and J by 5 bases, with 6 bases between the two germline ends. The CDR3 is made up of 13 amino acids. Germline loops: CDR1 WSHSY, CDR2 SAAADI. The CDR3 spells CASSEYTHNEQFF. CDR3 DNA: TGCGCCAGCAGTGAGTACACCCACAATGAGCAGTTCTTC.

Written as DNA, the CDR3 is TGCGCCAGCAGCTCCGGACTAGCGGATAACAATGAGCAGTTCTTC. It yields the protein CASSSGLADNNEQFF. The V gene is TRBV5-1, the J gene TRBJ2-1; the match to TRBD2 covers 10 bases. The CDR3 contains 15 residues. Losses at the gene ends were 3 bases for V and 5 bases for J; bases not matched to a gene: 5. Germline V lookup: CDR1 SGHRS, CDR2 YFSETQ.

This clonotype has at least ten counts. The chain joins TRBV7-9 to TRBJ2-7; the D gene is possibly TRBD1 (6 bases). Germline V gene data show CDR1 as SEHNR and CDR2 as FQNEAQ (reference sequence). The V and J ends lost 4 bases and 2 bases respectively, with 15 bases between them. The CDR3 runs to 15 residues. In nucleotides, the CDR3 is TGTGCCAGCAGCTACTCCGGGACACCAGCCTACGAGCAGTACTTC. The encoded protein is CASSYSGTPAYEQYF.

This clonotype was recorded many times. The V call is TRBV29-1, the J call TRBJ2-3; D is undetermined. The CDR3 length is 11 residues. Trimming took 5 bases from V and 2 from J, leaving 5 bases between them. CDR1 SQVTM and CDR2 ANQGSEA come from the germline V gene. The CDR3 sequence is CSVSYTDTQYF. Here the CDR3 DNA reads TGCAGCGTTTCCTACACAGATACGCAGTATTTT.

This clonotype was seen many times. The chain couples TRBV10-3 to TRBJ2-1; 8 nucleotides align to TRBD2. Germline assignment: CDR1 ENHRY and CDR2 SYGVKD. J was trimmed by 6 bases and V by 5 bases; bases with no gene match: 3. The CDR3 runs to 13 residues. This CDR3 reads CAISSGLANEQFF. The DNA of the CDR3 is TGTGCCATCAGTTCAGGACTAGCCAATGAGCAGTTCTTC.

This clonotype was detected only a few times. This chain links TRBV27 with TRBJ1-2; 7 nucleotides line up with TRBD1. CDR1 MNHEY and CDR2 SMNVEV come from the germline V gene (reference sequence). Trimming removed 7 bases from V and 2 bases from J; junction bases left unmatched: 4. The length of the CDR3 is 13 residues. CDR3 region: CASKTGVNYGYTF. The CDR3 bases are TGTGCCAGCAAAACAGGGGTAAACTATGGCTACACCTTC.

This clonotype was detected only a few times. V and J are TRBV14 and TRBJ2-2; possible D gene TRBD2, 6 bases. Trimming removed 4 bases at V and 4 bases at J, with 10 bases between. The germline gives CDR1 SGHDN, CDR2 FVKESK. CDR3 length: 14 amino acids. The CDR3 spells CASSLGSPTGELFF. CDR3 in DNA: TGTGCCAGCAGCCTCGGGAGTCCCACCGGGGAGCTGTTTTTT.

The chain has TRBV19 and TRBJ2-3; 8 bases are a match to TRBD1. CDR3 length: 14 residues. V lost 4 bases to trimming and J lost 7 bases; unmatched junction nucleotides: 7. Germline-derived CDR1 and CDR2 are LNHDA and SQIVND (reference sequence). The CDR3 reads CASSTGGVTNTQYF. The CDR3 DNA is TGTGCCAGTAGTACAGGGGGCGTAACAAATACGCAGTATTTT. The full variable domain, in which reference TRBV19 and TRBJ2-3 provide the parts outside the CDR3, is DGGITQSPKYLFRKEGQNVTLSCEQNLNHDAMYWYRQDPGQGLRLIYYSQIVNDFQKGDIAEGYSVSREKKESFPLTVTSAQKNPTAFYLCASSTGGVTNTQYFGPGTRLTVL.

The V gene is TRBV20-1, the J gene TRBJ2-3, with a tentative D call TRBD1 (6 bases). This CDR3 region has 13 residues. Looked up from germline, CDR1 is DFQATT and CDR2 is SNEGSKA (reference sequence). Between the trimmed V and J ends, which lost 8 bases and 3 bases, there was a span of 15 bases. The DNA for the CDR3 is TGCAGTCCCTTCGAAACAGGGACAGATACGCAGTATTTT. Its translation is CSPFETGTDTQYF.

This clonotype has a handful of counts. The chain carries TRBV28 and TRBJ1-5, with TRBD1 matching 9 bases. Germline CDR1 is MDHEN and CDR2 is SYDVKM. The CDR3 length is 14 residues. Trimming took 5 bases from V and 6 from J; bases not matched to a gene: 5. The CDR3: CASSPQGASQPQHF. For the CDR3, the DNA is TGTGCCAGCAGTCCACAGGGGGCGAGTCAGCCCCAGCATTTT.

The gene calls are TRBV3-1 and TRBJ2-7; D call uncertain. This CDR3 is 14 amino acids long. Trimming took off 4 bases at V and 2 bases at J, with 12 bases between the two ends. Germline V lookup: CDR1 LGHDT, CDR2 YNNKEL (reference sequence). The CDR3 DNA follows: TGTGCCAGCAGCCGGGTAGGTCGCACCTACGAGCAGTACTTC. Translating gives CASSRVGRTYEQYF.

At least ten counts were recorded for this clonotype. The J gene is TRBJ2-3, the V gene TRBV12-3 or TRBV12-4, with D possibly being TRBD2 (5 bases). The V gene lost 5 bases and the J gene lost 6 bases, with 12 bases spanning the gap. The CDR3 length is 13 residues. The CDR3 region is CASSRGVPDTQYF. DNA of the CDR3: TGTGCCAGCAGTCGGGGAGTCCCGGATACGCAGTATTTT.

The V gene is TRBV14, the J gene TRBJ1-1; no clear D gene. V dropped 4 bases and J dropped 5 bases, with 11 bases sitting between them. The germline CDR1 and CDR2 sequences are SGHDN and FVKESK. The CDR3 runs to 13 residues. This CDR3 is CASSPRPMTEAFF. Written as DNA, the CDR3 is TGTGCCAGCAGCCCCAGACCTATGACTGAAGCTTTCTTT.

This clonotype was detected ten times or more. This chain connects TRBV6-1 to TRBJ1-2; possible D gene TRBD1, 5 bases. Trimming removed 0 bases at V and 4 bases at J, with 9 bases between. Germline loops: CDR1 MNHNS, CDR2 SASEGT. The CDR3 extends over 14 amino acids. The CDR3: CASSEAGQPYGYTF. CDR3 DNA: TGTGCCAGCAGTGAAGCAGGACAACCCTATGGCTACACCTTC.